Listed below are T cell receptor beta chains from one sample, sequenced in a study of identical twins. TCRdb ran MiXCR on the 5' RACE reads and lists one entry per CDR3 protein. Of about 700,000 distinct CDR3 sequences listed, around 6.1% were seen once; the top ten hold approximately 1.6%. The specimen sequenced was naive T cells sorted from blood. The receptors were sampled from a man younger than 35 in good health. Both conserved end residues are part of each CDR3. D genes are given only for firm matches. Rows give clone size only sometimes, using once, few, many, or a class for an expanded clone.

v_gene	abundance	j_gene	d_gene	CDR3nt	CDR3aa
TRBV2	-	TRBJ2-1	TRBD2	TGTGCCCTCCGGGACTACTCCTACAATGAGCAGTTCTTC	CALRDYSYNEQFF
TRBV25-1	many	TRBJ2-2	-	TGTGCCAGCAGTGAAACAACAGGCTACACCGGGGAGCTGTTTTTT	CASSETTGYTGELFF
TRBV7-3	few	TRBJ2-2	-	TGTGCCAGCAGCCCTGGTCGCATATCCACCGGGGAGCTGTTTTTT	CASSPGRISTGELFF
TRBV6-5	many	TRBJ2-2	-	TGTGCCAGCAGTTACTCGTCAACACCCCCCAACACCGGGGAGCTGTTTTTT	CASSYSSTPPNTGELFF
TRBV7-2	many	TRBJ1-3	-	TGTGCCAGCAGCTTAGAGCCTACCAGCTCTGGAAACACCATATATTTT	CASSLEPTSSGNTIYF
TRBV7-9	many	TRBJ2-3	-	TGTGCCAGCAGCTTCGATGCAGATACGCAGTATTTT	CASSFDADTQYF
TRBV28	-	TRBJ2-2	TRBD1	TGTGCCAGCATAAGACAGGGGGACACCGGGGAGCTGTTTTTT	CASIRQGDTGELFF
TRBV5-1	-	TRBJ2-3	TRBD1	TGCGCCAGCAGCTACTCCGGGACAGGAGGCACAGATACGCAGTATTTT	CASSYSGTGGTDTQYF
TRBV5-1	-	TRBJ2-1	-	TGCGCCAGCGAACTCCCGGGCTCCGGCTCCTACAATGAGCAGTTCTTC	CASELPGSGSYNEQFF
TRBV20-1	few	TRBJ2-1	-	TGCAGTGCTAGACTTGACTATCTGGTCGTCAATGAGCAGTTCTTC	CSARLDYLVVNEQFF
TRBV9	many	TRBJ2-1	-	TGTGCCAGCAGCGCCCTAGTGGGAGAGCAGTTCTTC	CASSALVGEQFF
TRBV5-1	many	TRBJ1-1	-	TGCGCCAGCAGCTTCACGGCTGGCACTGAAGCTTTCTTT	CASSFTAGTEAFF
TRBV7-9	-	TRBJ2-6	-	TGTGCCAGCAGCTTAAGGGGGATCTCAGGGGCCAACGTCCTGACTTTC	CASSLRGISGANVLTF
TRBV28	many	TRBJ2-1	-	TGTGCCATACGGGGCAGCTCCTACAATGAGCAGTTCTTC	CAIRGSSYNEQFF
TRBV10-3	many	TRBJ2-7	-	TGTGCCATCAGTGAGTCGGGACGGTATCAGTACTTC	CAISESGRYQYF
TRBV7-2	many	TRBJ2-1	TRBD2	TGTGCCAGCAGCTTAGTGGGGACTAGCGGGTACAATGAGCAGTTCTTC	CASSLVGTSGYNEQFF
TRBV27	-	TRBJ2-1	-	TGTGCCAGCAGTTTATCAGCAGGGTTTAATGAGCAGTTCTTC	CASSLSAGFNEQFF
TRBV20-1	many	TRBJ2-5	-	TGCAGTAACACCGGGGGACAAGAGACCCAGTACTTC	CSNTGGQETQYF
TRBV29-1	many	TRBJ1-1	-	TGCAGCGTTGAAGAGACAGTGAGGGCTTTCTTT	CSVEETVRAFF
TRBV20-1	few	TRBJ1-1	-	TGCAGTGCTATTGGGGGCCAGGGGCAAAACACTGAAGCTTTCTTT	CSAIGGQGQNTEAFF
TRBV28	few	TRBJ2-2	TRBD1	TGTGCCAGTTTCCGCTACCGGGACAGGGGCACCGGGGAGCTGTTTTTT	CASFRYRDRGTGELFF
TRBV29-1	-	TRBJ1-1	-	TGCAGCGTTGAAGACAGGGAGAACACTGAAGCTTTCTTT	CSVEDRENTEAFF